The 12 T cell receptor beta chains listed next were all sequenced from one sample in a study of OX40 agonist ivuxolimab in advanced cancers. Clones were read by immunoSEQ multiplex PCR, and TCRdb kept only the in-frame ones, dropping some. Among approximately 59,000 clones listed, about 82% were seen once. The material was CD4+ or CD8+ T cells sorted from blood, obtained in a trial of the OX40 agonist ivuxolimab. The receptors here all came from an adult with an advanced solid tumor such as melanoma, head and neck, liver or kidney cancer.

The chain couples TRBV7-9 to TRBJ1-5; D is ambiguous. Trimming left V 5 bases short and J 3 bases short, with 11 bases between. Looked up from germline, CDR1 is SEHNR and CDR2 is FQNEAQ (reference sequence). CDR3 size: 14 residues. The CDR3 loop reads CASSMTGFNQPQHF. CDR3 in DNA: TGTGCCAGCAGCATGACGGGGTTCAATCAGCCCCAGCATTTT.

V usage is TRBV30 and J usage is TRBJ1-1, with 9 bases aligning to TRBD1. Germline V CDR1 and CDR2: GTSNPN, SVGIG (reference sequence). Trimming at V came to 5 bases and at J to 4 bases, leaving 17 bases not matched to a gene. The CDR3 is 17 residues long. The CDR3 coding sequence is TGTGCCTGGGTGCCGGGGACAGGGCGGTTTACAATCACTGAAGCTTTCTTT. This gives the protein CAWVPGTGRFTITEAFF.

This clone was seen a few times. The chain is built from TRBV5-6 and TRBJ1-6; D is undetermined. This CDR3 comprises 18 residues. Germline assignment: CDR1 SGHDT and CDR2 YYEEEE. Trimming took off 4 bases at V and 5 bases at J, with 22 bases between the two ends. DNA for the CDR3: TGTGCCAGCAGCCCGGGCGGAGTCATCCGACCAGATAATTCACCCCTCCACTTT. This sequence encodes CASSPGGVIRPDNSPLHF.

V gene TRBV14 combines with J gene TRBJ2-1, with D unclear. The germline V gene has CDR1 SGHDN and CDR2 FVKESK. CDR3 length equals 11 residues. Trimming pared 5 bases from V and 6 bases from J, leaving 5 bases between. CDR3 residues: CASSTRNEQFF. DNA for the CDR3: TGTGCCAGCAGCACCCGCAATGAGCAGTTCTTC.

The chain employs TRBV6-6 and TRBJ1-1; 11 bases match TRBD1. CDR1 is MNHNY, CDR2 SVGAGI, per germline (reference sequence). CDR3 length: 14 amino acids. V lost 7 bases, J lost 6 bases, and 7 bases stayed unmatched. CDR3 sequence reads: CASIKDRGHSEAFF. DNA of the CDR3: TGTGCCAGCATCAAGGACAGGGGGCACTCTGAAGCTTTCTTT.

The chain joins TRBV7-9 to TRBJ2-7; 7 positions match TRBD1. Germline lookup yields CDR1 SEHNR and CDR2 FQNEAQ (reference sequence). The CDR3 covers 13 residues. Germline trimming cut 6 bases from V and 5 bases from J; bases unmatched to any gene: 7. The CDR3 spells CASRDTGDDEQYF. Here the CDR3 DNA reads TGTGCCAGCAGAGATACAGGGGACGACGAGCAGTACTTC.

The gene calls are TRBV7-9 and TRBJ1-4; no reliable D call. Trimming took off 1 base at V and 8 bases at J, with 5 bases between the two ends. From germline, CDR1 is SEHNR and CDR2 FQNEAQ (reference sequence). This CDR3 has 12 residues. CDR3 in amino acids: CASSLVGEKLFF. CDR3 bases: TGTGCCAGCAGCTTAGTGGGGGAAAAACTGTTTTTT.

The chain recombines TRBV6-1 with TRBJ1-4; weak D call: TRBD1 (5 bases). This CDR3 comprises 13 residues. In germline, CDR1 is MNHNS, CDR2 SASEGT. With 7 bases removed from V and 6 bases from J, the gap between germline ends came to 12 bases. In nucleotides, the CDR3 is TGTGCCAGCAAGCGAGGGGATTATGAAAAACTGTTTTTT. Protein product: CASKRGDYEKLFF.

The chain recombines TRBV28 with TRBJ2-1, with D unclear. The germline V gene has CDR1 MDHEN and CDR2 SYDVKM. CDR3 length: 14 amino acids. The ends were cut back, 2 bases at V and 1 base at J, with 6 bases in the middle. The CDR3: CASSLPSSYNEQFF. The DNA for the CDR3 is TGTGCCAGCAGTTTACCTAGTTCCTACAATGAGCAGTTCTTC.

The chain is built from TRBV13 and TRBJ2-2; 9 bases align to TRBD1. The CDR3 has 17 amino acids. Per the germline V gene, CDR1 is PRHDT and CDR2 is FYEKMQ (reference sequence). The ends lost 5 bases at V and 4 bases at J; junction bases unmatched: 11. The chain's CDR3 is CASSLPTGTGPTGELFF. As DNA, the CDR3 is TGTGCCAGCAGCCTACCCACCGGGACAGGGCCCACCGGGGAGCTGTTTTTT.

This chain joins TRBV5-6 and TRBJ1-1; D may be TRBD1 (5 bases). Per germline, CDR1 SGHDT and CDR2 YYEEEE. The CDR3 length is 13 residues. Trimming cost V 0 bases and J 4 bases, with 7 bases left between them. The CDR3 spells CASSLGGGTEAFF. CDR3 sequence (DNA): TGTGCCAGCAGCTTGGGGGGCGGCACTGAAGCTTTCTTT.

The chain links TRBV7-3 to TRBJ2-2; D is perhaps TRBD1 or TRBD2 (5 bases each). The germline V gene has CDR1 SGHTA and CDR2 FQGTGA. Trimming took off 9 bases at V and 0 bases at J, with 11 bases between the two ends. This CDR3 contains 14 residues. For the CDR3, the DNA is TGTGCCAGTTCATGGGACGCGAACACCGGGGAGCTGTTTTTT. Its protein product is CASSWDANTGELFF.